The clone carrying this T cell receptor beta chain was observed at least ten times. Its antigen is not identified. TCRdb reprocessed the reads with MiXCR, giving one entry per CDR3 protein. Among 700,000 to 950,000 distinct CDR3 sequences listed, 30% to 35% were seen once. These data originate in a study of T cell repertoires in cytomegalovirus infection. Study information: Recently identified HLA-C-restricted CMV epitopes were among the peptides used. Public TCR beta signatures were indicative of both CMV infection and a matching HLA type. Study-level points and caveats: Cumulative public TCR beta family frequency identified CMV carriers with the relevant HLA. There were HLA-C-restricted CMV-specific TCR beta clonotypes dominating the ex vivo response.

The sequence came from a human donor in good health (CMV status not recorded). Some clones in this sample may be carry-over from other donors' samples. The source material was cultured CD8+ T cells from PBMCs, sampled from culture after CMV antigen stimulation.

The CDR3 nucleotides read TGTGCCAGCAGCTTTGAAGGGTACACTGAAGCTTTCTTT. Protein sequence: CASSFEGYTEAFF. The chain is built from TRBV7-9 and TRBJ1-1; the D is unclear. The ends were cut back, 3 bases at V and 3 bases at J, with 8 bases in the middle. The CDR3 contains 13 residues. Germline assignment: CDR1 SEHNR and CDR2 FQNEAQ (reference sequence).